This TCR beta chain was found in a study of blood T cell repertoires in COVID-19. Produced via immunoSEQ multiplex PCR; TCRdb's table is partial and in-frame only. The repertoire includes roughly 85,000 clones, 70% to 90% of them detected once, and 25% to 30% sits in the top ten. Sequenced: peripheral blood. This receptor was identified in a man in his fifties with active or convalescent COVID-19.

CDR3: CASSPGGEETQYF. The DNA of the CDR3 is TGTGCCAGCAGCCCAGGCGGGGAAGAGACCCAGTACTTC. The J gene is TRBJ2-5, the V gene TRBV7-8, with a possible D match to TRBD2 (6 bases). Germline CDR1 is SGHVS and CDR2 is FQNEAQ. The V and J ends lost 5 bases and 3 bases respectively, with 10 bases between them. The CDR3 totals 13 residues.